This T cell receptor (beta chain) appears in the sequencing data of a study of T cell repertoires in cytomegalovirus infection. As regards this clonotype: The antigen remains unidentified.

TCRdb reprocessed the reads with MiXCR, giving one entry per CDR3 protein. Of about 89,000 distinct CDR3 sequences in the sample, about 31% were seen once. CDR3 size: 15 residues. The germline CDR1 and CDR2 sequences are SGDLS and YYNGEE. Germline trimming cut 3 bases from V and 5 bases from J; bases unmatched to any gene: 7. The J gene is TRBJ2-2, the V gene TRBV9; TRBD2 matches 7 bases. The receptor was isolated from a human donor in good health (CMV status not recorded). Some clones in this sample may be carry-over from other donors' samples. The sequencing here drew on CD8+ T cells from cultured PBMCs, taken from culture after CMV antigen stimulation. The CDR3 is CASSDGGDWTGELFF. In DNA, the CDR3 is TGTGCCAGCAGCGATGGGGGGGATTGGACCGGGGAGCTGTTTTTT.